The 21 T cell receptor beta chains below all came from one sample that was sequenced in a study of T cells in localized non-small cell lung cancer. Produced via immunoSEQ multiplex PCR; TCRdb's table is partial and in-frame only. The table records 45,000 or so clones, more than 85% of them present only once. The specimen was PBMCs, collected before any cancer treatment. Receptors were obtained from a woman between 35 and 70 years old with stage II lung adenocarcinoma.

The chain uses TRBV6-1 and TRBJ2-1; 8 nucleotides align to TRBD2. CDR1 MNHNS and CDR2 SASEGT come from the germline V gene. The CDR3 runs to 15 residues. With V trimmed by 6 bases and J by 7 bases, 11 bases remained unmatched. The CDR3: CASRGGAGAGNEQFF. The CDR3 DNA reads TGTGCCAGCAGGGGGGGAGCGGGGGCCGGGAATGAGCAGTTCTTC.

V is TRBV7-2 and J is TRBJ1-2; D perhaps matches TRBD1 (6 bases). Trimming removed 3 bases from V and 4 bases from J, with 12 bases in between. Germline V gene sequence: CDR1 SGHTA, CDR2 FQGNSA. The CDR3 runs 14 residues. In nucleotides, the CDR3 is TGTGCCAGCAGCTTGGCAGGGGCGGGCTATGGCTACACCTTC. Translated, it gives CASSLAGAGYGYTF.

The rearrangement uses TRBV6-5 and TRBJ2-7; perhaps D is TRBD1 or TRBD2 (6 bases each). The V gene's germline CDR1 is MNHEY and CDR2 SVGAGI. The V and J ends lost 5 bases and 9 bases respectively, with 14 bases between them. This CDR3 is built from 12 residues. Here the CDR3 reads CASSDNGGWQYF. The CDR3 DNA is TGTGCCAGCAGTGACAACGGGGGCTGGCAGTACTTC.

This clone was seen just once. The chain carries TRBV19 and TRBJ1-4; TRBD1 might be the D (6 bases). CDR3 length equals 15 residues. The germline V gene encodes CDR1 LNHDA and CDR2 SQIVND (reference sequence). Trimming stripped 8 bases from V and 7 bases from J, with 20 bases between. This CDR3 is CASSPQGILGEKLFF. The CDR3 coding sequence is TGTGCCAGTTCCCCACAGGGTATCCTGGGTGAAAAACTGTTTTTT.

V is TRBV5-1 and J is TRBJ2-7, with 8 nucleotides matching TRBD2. Losses at the gene ends were 0 bases for V and 2 bases for J; bases not matched to a gene: 10. Germline loops: CDR1 SGHRS, CDR2 YFSETQ. CDR3 size: 17 residues. CDR3 loop: CASSLAGLAGSAYEQYF. The DNA for the CDR3 is TGCGCCAGCAGCTTGGCCGGGCTAGCGGGCTCAGCCTACGAGCAGTACTTC. The full variable domain, completed using reference TRBV5-1 and TRBJ2-7, is KAGVTQTPRYLIKTRGQQVTLSCSPISGHRSVSWYQQTPGQGLQFLFEYFSETQRNKGNFPGRFSGRQFSNSRSEMNVSTLELGDSALYLCASSLAGLAGSAYEQYFGPGTRLTVT.

V and J are TRBV9 and TRBJ2-3; D might be TRBD1 or TRBD2, each matching 6 bases. Deletions cut 0 bases from V and 0 bases from J, with 8 bases between. Germline CDR1 is SGDLS and CDR2 is YYNGEE. The length of the CDR3 is 15 residues. The CDR3: CASSVGGASTDTQYF. CDR3 nucleotide sequence: TGTGCCAGCAGCGTAGGGGGGGCGAGCACAGATACGCAGTATTTT.

The chain employs TRBV6-5 and TRBJ2-5; 11 bases align to TRBD1. The trim removed 7 bases at V and 5 bases at J, leaving 9 bases unmatched. CDR3 length: 15 residues. Germline CDR1 is MNHEY and CDR2 is SVGAGI. This CDR3 reads CASTPRGQGGETQYF. DNA for the CDR3: TGTGCCAGCACCCCAAGGGGACAGGGGGGCGAGACCCAGTACTTC.

The V and J genes are TRBV7-9 and TRBJ2-7; TRBD1 is a possible D gene (6 bases). V shed 3 bases and J shed 2 bases, with 11 bases lying between them. This CDR3 is built from 14 residues. Germline lookup yields CDR1 SEHNR and CDR2 FQNEAQ (reference sequence). The CDR3 region is CASSFSRDTYEQYF. The CDR3 DNA is TGTGCCAGCAGCTTTTCCCGGGACACCTACGAGCAGTACTTC.

V and J are TRBV7-9 and TRBJ1-1; D possibly corresponds to TRBD1 (6 bases). The CDR3 runs 17 residues. Trimming took off 6 bases at V and 1 base at J, with 21 bases between the two ends. Germline V gene data show CDR1 as SEHNR and CDR2 as FQNEAQ (reference sequence). The CDR3 loop reads CASSPGGMNRANTEAFF. CDR3 bases: TGTGCCAGCAGTCCTGGGGGAATGAACAGGGCGAACACTGAAGCTTTCTTT.

This chain connects TRBV10-1 to TRBJ1-4; a weak D match, TRBD1 (5 bases). Germline V CDR1 and CDR2: WNHNN, SYGVQD (reference sequence). The CDR3 has 14 amino acids. Trimming took 2 bases from V and 10 from J, leaving 14 bases between them. The CDR3 loop is CASSEARQSGKLFF. As DNA, the CDR3 is TGCGCCAGCAGTGAGGCCCGACAGAGCGGAAAACTGTTTTTT.

The chain couples TRBV18 to TRBJ2-5; unclear D gene. V lost 4 bases, J lost 10 bases, and 19 bases lay in between. The CDR3 runs to 14 residues. Germline V gene data show CDR1 as KGHSH and CDR2 as LQKENI. This chain's CDR3 is CASSRPPIGLIQYF. The CDR3 DNA is TGTGCCAGCTCACGGCCCCCGATAGGTTTGATCCAGTACTTC.

V gene TRBV5-1 combines with J gene TRBJ2-5, with 9 bases matching TRBD1. CDR1 is SGHRS and CDR2 is YFSETQ in the germline V gene. The junction had 5 bases not matched to a gene; V was cut back by 0 bases and J by 5 bases. This CDR3 contains 15 residues. The CDR3 spells CASSLEGQGPETQYF. As DNA, the CDR3 is TGCGCCAGCAGCTTGGAGGGACAGGGTCCTGAGACCCAGTACTTC.

The rearrangement uses TRBV11-1 and TRBJ2-1, with D possibly matching TRBD2 (6 bases). Germline V gives CDR1 SGHAT, CDR2 FQDESV (reference sequence). The CDR3 is 15 residues long. V dropped 0 bases and J dropped 0 bases, with 6 bases sitting between them. The CDR3: CASSLAGGSYNEQFF. CDR3 coding DNA: TGTGCCAGCAGCTTAGCGGGAGGCTCCTACAATGAGCAGTTCTTC.

As concerns this clone: At one boundary the junction diverges from the germline segment, which might be a read error. In nucleotides, the CDR3 is TGTGCCAGCAGCGTAGGCCAGGAATTCGGAAAACTGCTTTTT. This encodes CASSVGQEFGKLLF. V gene TRBV9 combines with J gene TRBJ1-4; D ambiguous. Germline V gene lookup returns CDR1 SGDLS and CDR2 YYNGEE. The CDR3 consists of 14 residues.

CDR3 sequence: CASQDRSATEAFF. CDR3 in DNA: TGTGCCAGCCAGGACAGATCCGCCACTGAAGCTTTCTTT. The chain joins TRBV25-1 to TRBJ1-1, with D perhaps TRBD1 (6 bases). The CDR3 has 13 amino acids. Trimming took 8 bases from V and 4 from J, leaving 14 bases between them. Germline values: CDR1 MGHDK, CDR2 SYGVNS.

The rearrangement uses TRBV19 and TRBJ1-4; D is uncertain. V was clipped by 11 bases and J by 3 bases, with 16 bases between them. The CDR3 runs 14 residues. Per the germline V gene, CDR1 is LNHDA and CDR2 is SQIVND (reference sequence). The CDR3 DNA reads TGTGCCTCAGCCCAGACGGCTTCTAATGAAAAACTGTTTTTT. Translating it yields CASAQTASNEKLFF.

The chain uses TRBV11-2 and TRBJ2-5, with TRBD2 as a possible D gene (5 bases). Trimming stripped 4 bases from V and 7 bases from J, with 19 bases between. This CDR3 is 15 amino acids long. Germline CDR1 SGHAT, CDR2 FQNNGV. CDR3 in DNA: TGTGCCAGCAGCTCTCCAACTAGGTCTTTGGGGACCCAGTACTTC. Translating gives CASSSPTRSLGTQYF.

The rearrangement uses TRBV6-6 and TRBJ2-5; no reliable D call. The germline V and J ends were trimmed by 4 bases and 9 bases, with 9 bases remaining between them. The CDR3 spans 11 residues. The germline V gene encodes CDR1 MNHNY and CDR2 SVGAGI (reference sequence). Written as DNA, the CDR3 is TGTGCCAGCAGTTCCGGAGTGGCCCAGTACTTC. The encoded protein is CASSSGVAQYF.

The chain carries TRBV19 and TRBJ1-1; D gene ambiguous. Germline CDR1 and CDR2: LNHDA and SQIVND (reference sequence). This CDR3 has 13 residues. Trimming took 4 bases from V and 0 from J, leaving 6 bases between them. CDR3 nucleotides: TGTGCCAGTAGTAAGGGTTTGAACACTGAAGCTTTCTTT. Translated, it gives CASSKGLNTEAFF.

The chain employs TRBV28 and TRBJ2-1; D is possibly TRBD1 (6 bases). Germline assignment: CDR1 MDHEN and CDR2 SYDVKM. The CDR3 runs to 15 residues. Trimming left V 6 bases short and J 2 bases short, with 14 bases between. The CDR3 sequence is CASRRYRDPYNEQFF. CDR3 bases: TGTGCCAGCAGGCGATACAGGGATCCCTACAATGAGCAGTTCTTC.

The J gene is TRBJ1-3, the V gene TRBV2; no definite D call. The CDR3 is made up of 15 amino acids. V dropped 10 bases and J dropped 0 bases, with 16 bases sitting between them. The V gene's germline CDR1 is SNHLY and CDR2 FYNNEI. CDR3 loop: CATTLFPSSGNTIYF. CDR3 sequence (DNA): TGTGCCACCACCCTTTTTCCCTCCTCTGGAAACACCATATATTTT.